A selection of T cell receptor beta chains follows, all from one sample in a study of CD8 T cells in ankylosing spondylitis. Each CDR3 protein gets one entry after TCRdb re-called the 5' RACE reads with MiXCR. The sample has 200,000 to 250,000 distinct CDR3 sequences, 10% to 13% seen once. Sequencing was done on a sample of blood, either unsorted or a sorted T cell fraction (not recorded which). The receptor set was obtained from a male donor with ankylosing spondylitis or in good health (not recorded which). CDR3s include the opening cysteine and the closing phenylalanine or tryptophan.

TRBJ2-3,TRBV7-9,CASSRPSGGRRTDTQYF
TRBJ1-2,TRBV7-2,CASSPGAPDSYGYTF
TRBJ2-4,TRBV5-1,CASSWEGATKNIQYF
TRBJ2-2,TRBV29-1,CSGILSGDLNTGELFF
TRBJ2-1,TRBV20-1,CSARRRYEQFF
TRBJ2-3,TRBV20-1,CSASSGTGVTDTQYF
TRBJ2-3,TRBV10-3,CAIRDLLGNTDTQYF
TRBJ2-7,TRBV24-1,CATSMMLGSREQYF
TRBJ2-4,TRBV4-2,CASSQVGVVAKNIQYF
TRBJ2-1,TRBV7-6,CASSFRLAGNEQFF
TRBJ1-4,TRBV15,CATSRGLTNEKLFF
TRBJ2-3,TRBV20-1,CSARDQGANRGGTDTQYF
TRBJ1-6,TRBV11-2,CASSYQADLFSPLHF
TRBJ1-5,TRBV15,CATRRGNQPQHF
TRBJ1-2,TRBV6-1,CASRSGRDYGYTF
TRBJ1-1,TRBV9,CASRDGVNTEAFF
TRBJ2-7,TRBV9,CASSPRMISGDTSGLSYEQYF
TRBJ1-6,TRBV12-3/TRBV12-4,CASRGGGQGSPLHF
TRBJ1-1,TRBV12-3/TRBV12-4,CASGSGLEAFF
TRBJ2-2,TRBV12-3/TRBV12-4,CASTQGGTGNTGELFF
TRBJ2-1,TRBV12-3/TRBV12-4,CASSSLRLAGRYNEQFF
TRBJ2-7,TRBV27,CASSQFGAGFGEQYF
TRBJ2-5,TRBV2,CASSAGGPETETQYF
TRBJ1-1,TRBV12-3/TRBV12-4,CASTLGTFNTEAFF
TRBJ2-3,TRBV6-5,CASSSLKAASTDTQYF
TRBJ2-7,TRBV4-1,CASSQEGHPRDEQYF
TRBJ2-7,TRBV6-5,CASSPSGLEQYF
TRBJ2-7,TRBV5-6,CASSQARQGFPDPYEQYF
TRBJ2-7,TRBV5-1,CASSLTGQSDEQYF
TRBJ1-5,TRBV30,CAWSADRDQPQHF
TRBJ2-1,TRBV11-2,CASSLAGVYNEQFF
TRBJ1-1,TRBV7-9,CASSPTGHFGTEAFF
TRBJ2-7,TRBV7-2,CASSPRDYSYEQYF
TRBJ1-1,TRBV6-5,CASSYGGNTEAFF
TRBJ2-1,TRBV20-1,CSARVVTGISYNEQFF
TRBJ2-1,TRBV2,CASSERGSYNEQFF
TRBJ1-1,TRBV7-9,CASRDSDGTGAFF
TRBJ2-1,TRBV5-1,CASSLGQGANEQFF
TRBJ2-1,TRBV12-3/TRBV12-4,CASSFPPGGYSYNEQFF
TRBJ1-2,TRBV3-1,CATSQEARDPWGYGYTF
TRBJ1-6,TRBV4-1,CASSQEGRWDSPLHF